Below, 21 T cell receptor beta chains from the same sample are listed, as sequenced in a study of CD8+CD57+ T cells in acquired aplastic anemia. TCR beta VDJ combinations and CDR3 sequences were profiled from genomic DNA. TCRdb re-called the reads with MiXCR, one entry per CDR3 protein. The table has roughly 170,000 distinct CDR3 sequences, around 50% seen once. Patients who underwent sequencing had shown CD8+CD57+ cell expansion by flow cytometry. Sequenced: sorted CD4+, CD8+, or CD8+CD57+ T cells (not recorded which) from PBMCs. These receptors all come from a human donor with aplastic anemia.

V usage is TRBV24-1 and J usage is TRBJ2-1, with a tentative D call TRBD2 (6 bases). This CDR3 is built from 16 residues. Germline-derived CDR1 and CDR2 are KGHDR and SFDVKD. V was trimmed by 7 bases and J by 9 bases, leaving 24 bases between them. CDR3 nucleotides: TGTGCCACCAGGCCTTCTTGCGGGGTGGCCTGGGGTGAGCAGTTCTTC. Amino acid sequence: CATRPSCGVAWGEQFF.

The J gene is TRBJ1-1, the V gene TRBV28, with D unclear. This CDR3 has 13 amino acids. Trimming shortened V by 2 bases and J by 6 bases, and 10 bases separated the two germline ends. CDR1 and CDR2 (germline): MDHEN, SYDVKM. DNA of the CDR3: TGTGCCAGCAGTTTACGCGTCGTCCCTGAAGCTTTCTTT. Translated, it gives CASSLRVVPEAFF.

A word on this clonotype: Since a much larger clone is just one base distant, this may be a read error. This chain uses TRBV6-5 with TRBJ2-3; 7 bases align to TRBD1. The CDR3 has 14 amino acids. CDR1 is MNHEY, CDR2 SVGAGI, per germline. The CDR3 loop reads CASSLTGLTDTHYF. The CDR3 DNA is TGTGCCAGCAGTTTGACAGGGTTGACAGATACGCATTATTTT.

V is TRBV29-1 and J is TRBJ2-5; no firm D call. This CDR3 is built from 12 residues. CDR1 is SQVTM and CDR2 is ANQGSEA in the germline V gene. Trimming removed 3 bases from V and 10 bases from J, with 15 bases in between. This chain's CDR3 is CSVEKTQLGQYF. Written as DNA, the CDR3 is TGCAGCGTTGAGAAAACCCAGCTGGGCCAGTACTTC.

The V gene is TRBV12-3 or TRBV12-4, the J gene TRBJ2-7; 9 bases are a match to TRBD2. The CDR3 loop spans 21 amino acids. Unmatched junction bases numbered 26, after V lost 4 bases and J lost 4 bases. The CDR3 loop reads CASSSAVQLAGTSFHYYEQYF. In DNA, the CDR3 is TGTGCCAGCAGTTCCGCCGTCCAGCTAGCGGGGACGTCCTTTCATTATTACGAGCAGTACTTC.

This clonotype was counted a few times. CDR3: CASSEEGDYEQYF. CDR3 in DNA: TGTGCCAGCAGTGAAGAGGGAGACTACGAGCAGTACTTC. The chain joins TRBV2 to TRBJ2-7; tentative D call: TRBD2 (5 bases). Germline V gives CDR1 SNHLY, CDR2 FYNNEI. The CDR3 extends over 13 amino acids. V was trimmed by 1 base and J by 3 bases, leaving 7 bases between them.

A word on this clonotype: A much bigger clone sits one base away, suggesting this may be a read error. The V call is TRBV6-2 or TRBV6-3, the J call TRBJ2-1, with 13 bases that match TRBD2. The germline V gene has CDR1 MNHEY and CDR2 SVGEGT. The CDR3 is 16 residues long. CDR3 residues: CASSYGLAGENNQQFF. For the CDR3, the DNA is TGTGCCAGCAGTTACGGACTAGCGGGGGAAAACAATCAGCAGTTCTTC.

In its sample, this clonotype was seen many times. This chain joins TRBV4-1 and TRBJ2-5; 16 positions match TRBD2. The V and J ends lost 0 bases and 2 bases, in that order; junction bases with no gene match: 3. CDR1 MGHRA and CDR2 YSYEKL come from the germline V gene. The CDR3 is 18 amino acids. This chain's CDR3 is CASSQDRGLAGGQETQYF. The CDR3 nucleotides are TGCGCCAGCAGCCAAGATAGGGGACTAGCGGGGGGGCAAGAGACCCAGTACTTC.

This sequence joins TRBV20-1 and TRBJ2-7, with D possibly matching TRBD1 (6 bases). The CDR3 sequence is 14 residues long. The V and J ends lost 0 bases and 5 bases respectively, with 14 bases between them. CDR1 is DFQATT, CDR2 SNEGSKA, per germline (reference sequence). CDR3 bases: TGCAGTGCTAGAGATCTACAGGGCATCGACGAGCAGTACTTC. It translates to CSARDLQGIDEQYF.

This clonotype was counted at least ten times. The gene calls are TRBV12-3 or TRBV12-4 and TRBJ2-3; D call uncertain. CDR3 length: 14 residues. V was trimmed by 2 bases and J by 0 bases, leaving 6 bases between them. CDR3 coding DNA: TGTGCCAGCAGTTTATTCGGAAGCACAGATACGCAGTATTTT. It encodes CASSLFGSTDTQYF.

This sequence joins TRBV18 and TRBJ2-1; unclear D gene. Germline CDR1 reads KGHSH; CDR2 reads LQKENI. The CDR3 contains 14 residues. Trimming stripped 1 base from V and 6 bases from J, with 10 bases between. Here the CDR3 reads CASSPQGPFNEQFF. The CDR3 DNA sequence: TGTGCCAGCTCACCACAGGGCCCCTTCAATGAGCAGTTCTTC.

This clonotype was counted between two and nine times. The chain joins TRBV7-8 to TRBJ2-1, with D uncertain. Germline lookup yields CDR1 SGHVS and CDR2 FQNEAQ. Trimming removed 5 bases from V and 6 bases from J, with 8 bases in between. The CDR3 totals 12 residues. Here the CDR3 reads CASSPHSNEQFF. CDR3 in DNA: TGTGCCAGCAGCCCCCACAGCAATGAGCAGTTCTTC.

The chain has TRBV7-9 and TRBJ2-5; TRBD2 agrees at 9 bases. From germline, CDR1 is SEHNR and CDR2 FQNEAQ (reference sequence). This CDR3 is 17 amino acids long. The junction had 15 bases not matched to a gene; V was cut back by 6 bases and J by 4 bases. The CDR3 loop is CASSGFGLAKPPETQYF. The CDR3 nucleotides are TGTGCCAGCAGTGGGTTCGGACTAGCGAAACCCCCAGAGACCCAGTACTTC.

A single count supports this clonotype. The chain joins TRBV20-1 to TRBJ1-2, with a possible D match to TRBD1 (5 bases). With 0 bases removed from V and 6 bases from J, the gap between germline ends came to 20 bases. The CDR3 runs to 16 residues. Germline V CDR1 and CDR2: DFQATT, SNEGSKA (reference sequence). The CDR3, as DNA: TGCAGTGCTAGAGACCCGGGGTTCCTCAGGGATCATGGCTACACCTTC. Translation gives CSARDPGFLRDHGYTF.

This clonotype was recorded many times. V usage is TRBV12-3 or TRBV12-4 and J usage is TRBJ2-3; D not resolved. CDR3 length equals 14 residues. Trimming cost V 7 bases and J 1 base, with 12 bases left between them. CDR3 coding DNA: TGTGCCAGCACGCTCCGTCTAGGCACAGATACGCAGTATTTT. This sequence encodes CASTLRLGTDTQYF.

The sample holds a few counts of this clonotype. The rearrangement joins TRBV2 to TRBJ2-1, with D tentatively TRBD1 or TRBD2 (7 bases each). The germline V gene encodes CDR1 SNHLY and CDR2 FYNNEI. V gave up 5 bases and J gave up 12 bases, with 20 bases separating them. The CDR3 has 14 amino acids. The CDR3 coding sequence is TGTGCCAGCAGTTGGACGAGCGGGACAGATACGCAGTTCTTC. Translating gives CASSWTSGTDTQFF.

This sequence joins TRBV4-2 and TRBJ2-3; D is ambiguous. Germline lookup yields CDR1 LGHNA and CDR2 YNFKEQ. The CDR3 runs to 15 residues. The V end lost 4 bases, the J end lost 2 bases, and 13 bases lay between the germline ends. In DNA, the CDR3 is TGTGCCAGCAGCCCCTCTTGGGGAACCACAGATACGCAGTATTTT. Amino acid sequence: CASSPSWGTTDTQYF.

The chain combines TRBV5-5 with TRBJ2-3; 14 positions match TRBD2. Germline V gene lookup returns CDR1 SGHKS and CDR2 YYEKEE (reference sequence). The V segment lost 4 bases and the J segment 5 bases; nucleotides outside the gene matches: 3. The CDR3 loop spans 15 amino acids. The CDR3, as DNA: TGTGCCAGCAGCAAGGGACTAGCGGGAGTAGATACGCAGTATTTT. Protein: CASSKGLAGVDTQYF.

This chain links TRBV9 with TRBJ2-5, with 10 positions matching TRBD2. This CDR3 has 15 amino acids. V was pared by 0 bases and J by 5 bases, with 4 bases of the junction left unmatched. Germline-derived CDR1 and CDR2 are SGDLS and YYNGEE. CDR3 bases: TGTGCCAGCAGCGTAGAGAGCGGGGGGGCGGAGACCCAGTACTTC. It yields the protein CASSVESGGAETQYF.

The chain uses TRBV20-1 and TRBJ2-7, with a weak D call TRBD2 (6 bases). Trimming cost V 1 base and J 3 bases, with 13 bases left between them. Germline V lookup: CDR1 DFQATT, CDR2 SNEGSKA (reference sequence). The CDR3 sequence is 14 residues long. This CDR3 is CSARGAGFNYEQYF. For the CDR3, the DNA is TGCAGTGCTAGAGGGGCGGGATTTAACTACGAGCAGTACTTC.

V usage is TRBV20-1 and J usage is TRBJ1-2, with 9 bases fitting TRBD1. This CDR3 contains 12 residues. Germline assignment: CDR1 DFQATT and CDR2 SNEGSKA (reference sequence). V was pared by 5 bases and J by 3 bases, with 1 base of the junction left unmatched. Here the CDR3 DNA reads TGCAGTGCTCGGGACAGGGACTATGGCTACACCTTC. As protein: CSARDRDYGYTF.